Detailed here is one T cell receptor beta chain. The sample belongs to a study of blood T cell repertoires in COVID-19. The V and J ends lost 4 bases and 7 bases respectively, with 8 bases between them. This CDR3 has 11 amino acids. Germline lookup yields CDR1 MDHEN and CDR2 SYDVKM. Authors' methods: Scientists estimated how many nucleated cells there were by amplifying reference gene primers. Assay: immunoSEQ multiplex PCR; the TCRdb copy retains only in-frame clones and omits some. The V and J calls and clone size were taken over from that table, and D and trimming were inferred from the DNA. In the table there are approximately 200,000 clones, about 91% of which are singletons.

This sequence originates from a woman younger than 45 with acute or convalescent COVID-19. Sequenced material: peripheral blood. V gene TRBV28 combines with J gene TRBJ2-7; no firm D call. Here the CDR3 reads CASSSTREQYF. In nucleotides, the CDR3 is TGTGCCAGCAGTTCGACCAGGGAGCAGTACTTC.